The 11 T cell receptor beta chains below were found in one sample sequenced in a study of T-cell memory formation after mild COVID-19. TCRdb processed the 5' RACE reads anew with MiXCR; each CDR3 protein has one entry. The sample has about 150,000 distinct CDR3 sequences, 20% to 25% seen once. The sample consisted of PBMCs or a T cell subset sorted from them (not recorded which). Every receptor here comes from an adult woman who had mild COVID-19 (a few samples of this study predate the infection). Cell type and time point are not known.

V usage is TRBV20-1 and J usage is TRBJ2-7; 11 bases map to TRBD2. Trimming removed 5 bases from V and 5 bases from J; junction bases left unmatched: 8. Germline lookup yields CDR1 DFQATT and CDR2 SNEGSKA (reference sequence). The CDR3 covers 14 residues. The CDR3 loop reads CSAYVAGGPHEQYF. CDR3 coding DNA: TGCAGTGCTTACGTAGCGGGAGGGCCCCACGAGCAGTACTTC.

The chain recombines TRBV5-1 with TRBJ2-1, with a tentative D call TRBD2 (6 bases). Deletions cut 4 bases from V and 4 bases from J, with 18 bases between. CDR3 length equals 16 residues. Germline V gives CDR1 SGHRS, CDR2 YFSETQ. CDR3 nucleotide sequence: TGCGCCAGCAGCCCCGGCGGGACTGCAACGTACAATGAGCAGTTCTTC. This codes for CASSPGGTATYNEQFF.

V is TRBV4-1 and J is TRBJ2-3, with D perhaps matching TRBD2 (6 bases). Germline V gene sequence: CDR1 MGHRA, CDR2 YSYEKL. The germline V and J ends were trimmed by 3 bases and 12 bases, with 13 bases remaining between them. The length of the CDR3 is 12 residues. CDR3 protein: CASSQEGRSQYF. In DNA, the CDR3 is TGCGCCAGCAGCCAGGAGGGCCGTAGTCAGTATTTT.

This clonotype came up a few times. V and J are TRBV11-2 and TRBJ2-2; D remains unclear. The germline V gene encodes CDR1 SGHAT and CDR2 FQNNGV. The CDR3 totals 14 residues. Trimming shortened V by 0 bases and J by 3 bases, and 5 bases separated the two germline ends. The DNA of the CDR3 is TGTGCCAGCAGCTTAGATTTGGACACCGGGGAGCTGTTTTTT. Protein: CASSLDLDTGELFF. The variable domain in full, with the rest retrieved from reference TRBV11-2 and TRBJ2-2, is EAGVAQSPRYKIIEKRQSVAFWCNPISGHATLYWYQQILGQGPKLLIQFQNNGVVDDSQLPKDRFSAERLKGVDSTLKIQPAKLEDSAVYLCASSLDLDTGELFFGEGSRLTVL.

A word on this clonotype: This may be a read error: a much more frequent sequence differs by one nucleotide. The gene calls are TRBV5-1 and TRBJ1-4, with TRBD1 matching 8 bases. This CDR3 spans 15 amino acids. Germline V gene lookup returns CDR1 SGHRS and CDR2 YFSETQ. With V trimmed by 1 base and J by 5 bases, 4 bases remained unmatched. CDR3 in amino acids: CASSLSGQVNEKLFF. The CDR3, as DNA: TGCGCCAGCAGCTTGTCGGGACAGGTAAATGAAAAACTGTTTTTT.

The DNA of the CDR3 is TGTGCCAGCAGCCCCGCGGGCGAAGGATCCTACGAGCAGTACTTC. This sequence encodes CASSPAGEGSYEQYF. The rearrangement joins TRBV7-8 to TRBJ2-7; D is possibly TRBD2 (5 bases). The germline gives CDR1 SGHVS, CDR2 FQNEAQ. V gave up 5 bases and J gave up 1 base, with 15 bases separating them. The length of the CDR3 is 15 residues.

The V call is TRBV6-4, the J call TRBJ1-1, with a possible D match to TRBD1 (6 bases). CDR3 length: 17 residues. Germline lookup yields CDR1 MRHNA and CDR2 SNTAGT. V lost 0 bases, J lost 1 base, and 15 bases lay in between. The CDR3 DNA reads as TGTGCCAGCAGTGACTCCATGAGGGGGATACCGAACACTGAAGCTTTCTTT. Amino acid sequence: CASSDSMRGIPNTEAFF.

V and J are TRBV9 and TRBJ2-6; D remains unclear. The CDR3 has 14 residues. Germline V gene lookup returns CDR1 SGDLS and CDR2 YYNGEE. V lost 0 bases, J lost 3 bases, and 4 bases lay in between. CDR3 amino acids: CASSVGNGANVLTF. The CDR3 DNA follows: TGTGCCAGCAGCGTAGGGAATGGGGCCAACGTCCTGACTTTC.

The V gene is TRBV25-1, the J gene TRBJ2-2; either TRBD1 or TRBD2 may fit D (5 bases each). The CDR3 has 16 amino acids. The germline gives CDR1 MGHDK, CDR2 SYGVNS. Trimming pared 5 bases from V and 3 bases from J, leaving 16 bases between. CDR3 DNA sequence: TGTGCCAGCAGTCCCCTGGGTGGGACCCACACCGGGGAGCTGTTTTTT. It yields the protein CASSPLGGTHTGELFF.

This clonotype has more than one count but fewer than ten. This chain joins TRBV7-2 and TRBJ1-1; D remains unclear. Trimming removed 5 bases at V and 1 base at J, with 11 bases between. The CDR3 contains 14 residues. The V gene's germline CDR1 is SGHTA and CDR2 FQGNSA. The CDR3 loop reads CASSALMRNTEAFF. CDR3 sequence (DNA): TGTGCCAGCAGCGCCCTTATGCGGAACACTGAAGCTTTCTTT.

This clonotype was seen at least ten times. The chain is built from TRBV4-1 and TRBJ1-2; D gene uncertain. V lost 0 bases, J lost 8 bases, and 16 bases lay in between. The CDR3 has 15 amino acids. Germline CDR1 MGHRA, CDR2 YSYEKL. The CDR3 DNA is TGCGCCAGCAGCCAAGATCTTATCACGGCCACGGGCTACACCTTC. Residues: CASSQDLITATGYTF.